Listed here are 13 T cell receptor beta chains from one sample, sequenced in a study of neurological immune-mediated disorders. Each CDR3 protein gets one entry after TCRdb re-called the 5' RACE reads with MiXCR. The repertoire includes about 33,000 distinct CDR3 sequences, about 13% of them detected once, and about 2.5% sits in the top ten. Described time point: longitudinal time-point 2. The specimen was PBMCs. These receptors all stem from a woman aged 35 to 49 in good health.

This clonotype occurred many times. The CDR3 bases are TGCGCCAGCAGCCGAGGGGGCGGCAATCAGCCCCAGCATTTT. As protein: CASSRGGGNQPQHF. This sequence joins TRBV5-1 and TRBJ1-5; 7 nucleotides match TRBD1. The CDR3 sequence is 14 residues long. V lost 4 bases to trimming and J lost 2 bases; unmatched junction nucleotides: 3. Germline CDR1 reads SGHRS; CDR2 reads YFSETQ.

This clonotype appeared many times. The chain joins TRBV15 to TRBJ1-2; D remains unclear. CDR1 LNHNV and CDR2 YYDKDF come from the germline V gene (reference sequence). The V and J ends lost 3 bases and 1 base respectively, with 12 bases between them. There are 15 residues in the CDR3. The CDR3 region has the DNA TGTGCCACCAGCAGGGCCCTCAGCTTTAACTATGGCTACACCTTC. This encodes CATSRALSFNYGYTF.

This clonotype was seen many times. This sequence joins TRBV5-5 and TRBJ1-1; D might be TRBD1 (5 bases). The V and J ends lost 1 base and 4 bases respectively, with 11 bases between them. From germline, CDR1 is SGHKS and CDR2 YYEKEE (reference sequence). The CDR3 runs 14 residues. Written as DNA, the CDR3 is TGTGCCAGCAGCTTGTTTACGGGGGGCACTGAAGCTTTCTTT. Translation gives CASSLFTGGTEAFF.

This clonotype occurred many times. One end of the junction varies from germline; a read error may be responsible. The CDR3 DNA sequence: TGTGCTAGCAGCTTCGGTGGACAGGCCGCGGCGAATGAGCAGTTCTTC. Its protein product is CASSFGGQAAANEQFF. V and J are TRBV7-7 and TRBJ2-1; 7 bases map to TRBD1. Germline CDR1 is SSHAT and CDR2 is FNYEAQ (reference sequence). This CDR3 is built from 16 residues. The full variable domain, rest sourced from reference TRBV7-7 and TRBJ2-1, is GAGVSQSPRYKVTKRGQDVTLRCDPISSHATLYWYQQALGQGPEFLTYFNYEAQPDKSGLPSDRFSAERPEGSISTLTIQRTEQRDSAMYRCASSFGGQAAANEQFFGPGTRLTVL.

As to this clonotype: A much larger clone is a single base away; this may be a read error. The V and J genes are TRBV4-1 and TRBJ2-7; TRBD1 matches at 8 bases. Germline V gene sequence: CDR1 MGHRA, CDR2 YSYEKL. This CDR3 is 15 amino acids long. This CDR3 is CASTMSGQAFSEKYF. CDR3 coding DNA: TGCGCCAGCACCATGTCGGGACAGGCTTTTAGCGAGAAGTACTTC.

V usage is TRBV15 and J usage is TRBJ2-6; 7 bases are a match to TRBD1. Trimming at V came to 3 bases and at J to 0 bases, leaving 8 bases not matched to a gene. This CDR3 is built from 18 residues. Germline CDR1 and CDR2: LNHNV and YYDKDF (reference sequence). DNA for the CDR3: TGTGCCACCAGCAGGGGACAGCCCCTGTACTCTGGGGCCAACGTCCTGACTTTC. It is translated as CATSRGQPLYSGANVLTF. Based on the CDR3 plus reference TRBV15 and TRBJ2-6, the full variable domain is DAMVIQNPRYQVTQFGKPVTLSCSQTLNHNVMYWYQQKSSQAPKLLFHYYDKDFNNEADTPDNFQSRRPNTSFCFLDIRSPGLGDTAMYLCATSRGQPLYSGANVLTFGAGSRLTVL.

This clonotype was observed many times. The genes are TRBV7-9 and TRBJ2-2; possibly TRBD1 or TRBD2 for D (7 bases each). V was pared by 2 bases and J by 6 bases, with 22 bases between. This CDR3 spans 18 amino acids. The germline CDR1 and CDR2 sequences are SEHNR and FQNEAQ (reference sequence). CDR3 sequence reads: CASSLILRGGGASGELFF. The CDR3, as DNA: TGTGCCAGCAGCTTAATTCTCCGGGGAGGGGGCGCATCCGGGGAGCTGTTTTTT.

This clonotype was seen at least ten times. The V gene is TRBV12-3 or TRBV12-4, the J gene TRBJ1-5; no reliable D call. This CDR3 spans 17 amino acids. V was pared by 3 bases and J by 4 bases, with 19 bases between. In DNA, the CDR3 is TGTGCCAGCAGTTTTTCGCTTTGGCGGAACCCTAATCAGCCCCAGCATTTT. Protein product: CASSFSLWRNPNQPQHF.

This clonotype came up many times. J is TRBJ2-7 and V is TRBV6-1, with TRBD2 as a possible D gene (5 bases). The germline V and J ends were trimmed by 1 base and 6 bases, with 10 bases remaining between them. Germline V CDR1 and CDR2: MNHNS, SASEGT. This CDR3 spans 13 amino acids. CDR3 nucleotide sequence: TGTGCCAGCAGTGAAGTTGAGGGAACCGAGCAGTACTTC. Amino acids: CASSEVEGTEQYF.

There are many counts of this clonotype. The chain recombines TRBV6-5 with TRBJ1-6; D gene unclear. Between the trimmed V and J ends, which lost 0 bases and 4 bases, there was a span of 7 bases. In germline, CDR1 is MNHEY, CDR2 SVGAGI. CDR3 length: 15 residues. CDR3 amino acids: CASSYSKVYNSPLHF. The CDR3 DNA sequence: TGTGCCAGCAGTTACTCGAAGGTTTATAATTCACCCCTCCACTTT.

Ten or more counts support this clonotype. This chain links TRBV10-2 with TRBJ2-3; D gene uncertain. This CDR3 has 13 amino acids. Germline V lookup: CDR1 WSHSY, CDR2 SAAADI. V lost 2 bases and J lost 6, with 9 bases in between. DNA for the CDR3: TGCGCCAGCAGTGAGCAACCCGGCGATACGCAGTATTTT. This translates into CASSEQPGDTQYF.

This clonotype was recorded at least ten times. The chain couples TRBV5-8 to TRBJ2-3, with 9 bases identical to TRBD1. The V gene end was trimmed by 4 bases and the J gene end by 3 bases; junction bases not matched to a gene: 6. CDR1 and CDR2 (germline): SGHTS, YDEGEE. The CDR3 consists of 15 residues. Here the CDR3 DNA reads TGTGCCAGCAGCCCAGGGACAGGGTGGACAGATACGCAGTATTTT. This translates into CASSPGTGWTDTQYF.

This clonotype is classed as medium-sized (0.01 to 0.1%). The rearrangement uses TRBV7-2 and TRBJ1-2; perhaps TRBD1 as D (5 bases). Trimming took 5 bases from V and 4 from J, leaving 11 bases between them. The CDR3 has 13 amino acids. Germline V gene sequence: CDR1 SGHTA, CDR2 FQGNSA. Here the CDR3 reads CASSGRGTYGYTF. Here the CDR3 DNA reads TGTGCCAGCAGCGGACGGGGGACCTATGGCTACACCTTC. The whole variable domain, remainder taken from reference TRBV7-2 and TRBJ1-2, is GAGVSQSPSNKVTEKGKDVELRCDPISGHTALYWYRQSLGQGLEFLIYFQGNSAPDKSGLPSDRFSAERTGGSVSTLTIQRTQQEDSAVYLCASSGRGTYGYTFGSGTRLTVV.